The 8 T cell receptor beta chains given below trace back to one sample, sequenced in a study of cytomegalovirus exposure and HLA in healthy donors. Primers for the PCR totalled 60 Vbeta and 13 Jbeta. Profiled with immunoSEQ multiplex PCR; TCRdb holds only in-frame clones, not every one. The repertoire includes approximately 110,000 clones, under 80% of them detected once, and around 14% sits in the top ten. Sequenced sample: PBMCs. These TCRs come from a woman aged 55-70 years in good health and CMV-seropositive.

The genes are TRBV25-1 and TRBJ1-1; D is unresolved. V was shortened by 6 bases and J by 1 base, with 6 bases between the two germline ends. The CDR3 runs to 12 residues. CDR1 MGHDK and CDR2 SYGVNS come from the germline V gene. The CDR3 is CASSLSNTEAFF. The CDR3 DNA reads TGTGCCAGCAGCTTGTCGAACACTGAAGCTTTCTTT.

The chain has TRBV5-1 and TRBJ2-2; 12 bases line up with TRBD2. V lost 4 bases to trimming and J lost 3 bases; unmatched junction nucleotides: 4. From germline, CDR1 is SGHRS and CDR2 YFSETQ. This CDR3 is built from 16 residues. For the CDR3, the DNA is TGCGCCAGCAGCCCCGGACTAGCGGGGCACACCGGGGAGCTGTTTTTT. Protein sequence: CASSPGLAGHTGELFF.

This clone appeared once. V is TRBV9 and J is TRBJ1-2; weak D call: TRBD1 (6 bases). CDR1 and CDR2 (germline): SGDLS, YYNGEE. The CDR3 runs to 19 residues. V dropped 4 bases and J dropped 7 bases, with 32 bases sitting between them. CDR3: CASSPSMGAKAPGIGGYTF. CDR3 sequence (DNA): TGTGCCAGCAGCCCCTCTATGGGGGCCAAAGCACCTGGGATCGGTGGCTACACCTTC.

J is TRBJ2-7 and V is TRBV15; tentative D call: TRBD2 (5 bases). This CDR3 has 13 residues. CDR1 and CDR2 (germline): LNHNV, YYDKDF (reference sequence). Trimming left V 1 base short and J 1 base short, with 5 bases between. The CDR3: CATSRGESYEQYF. DNA of the CDR3: TGTGCCACCAGCAGAGGGGAGTCCTACGAGCAGTACTTC.

The count of this clone is one. The gene calls are TRBV29-1 and TRBJ2-7; TRBD2 aligns across 9 bases. The V gene's germline CDR1 is SQVTM and CDR2 ANQGSEA. CDR3 length: 16 residues. The J segment lost 0 bases and the V segment lost 6 bases, leaving 12 bases of the junction unmatched. The CDR3 region is CSVVPLASGISYEQYF. For the CDR3, the DNA is TGCAGCGTCGTGCCTTTGGCTAGCGGGATCTCCTACGAGCAGTACTTC.

This clone turned up a few times. This chain uses TRBV10-3 with TRBJ2-1; 11 bases are a match to TRBD2. Germline V gives CDR1 ENHRY, CDR2 SYGVKD. V was clipped by 4 bases and J by 7 bases; unmatched bases: 6. The CDR3 consists of 15 residues. Here the CDR3 reads CAISGDSGRDNEQFF. In DNA form, the CDR3 reads TGTGCCATCAGTGGTGATAGCGGGAGGGATAATGAGCAGTTCTTC.

The chain combines TRBV13 with TRBJ2-1, with D possibly TRBD2 on 6 matching bases. Germline V gene data show CDR1 as PRHDT and CDR2 as FYEKMQ (reference sequence). Between the trimmed V and J ends, which lost 5 bases and 0 bases, there was a span of 32 bases. This CDR3 has 22 amino acids. This CDR3 reads CASSPDGRDFLGPRSSYNEQFF. For the CDR3, the DNA is TGTGCCAGCAGCCCGGACGGAAGGGACTTCCTGGGTCCCAGGAGCTCCTACAATGAGCAGTTCTTC.

This chain uses TRBV30 with TRBJ1-2, with a possible D match to TRBD1 (5 bases). The CDR3 spans 12 residues. Trimming shortened V by 2 bases and J by 6 bases, and 10 bases separated the two germline ends. Germline V CDR1 and CDR2: GTSNPN, SVGIG (reference sequence). CDR3 in DNA: TGTGCCTGGAGTTTCGACAGCAATGGCTACACCTTC. This encodes CAWSFDSNGYTF.